A selection of T cell receptor beta chains follows, all from one sample in a study of graft-versus-host responses after intestinal transplantation. Their antigen targets remain unknown. TCRdb's table, derived via immunoSEQ multiplex PCR, lists solely in-frame clones and lacks some. Here the sample spans fewer than 150,000 clones, around nine tenths being singletons. Sequences were derived from unstimulated CD4+ T cells sorted from spleen or lymph node cells, sampled before intestinal transplant. Source of these receptors: a human donor who received an intestinal transplant. Both conserved end residues are part of each CDR3. D genes are given only for firm matches. A clone size is listed for some rows: how often the clone was seen (once, few, many), or a class if it is expanded.

v_gene	j_gene	abundance	len	d_gene	CDR3nt	CDR3aa
TRBV11-3	TRBJ2-5	-	15	-	TGTGCCAGCAGCTTAGACCCAGGGTCTCAAGAGACCCAGTACTTC	CASSLDPGSQETQYF
TRBV5-5	TRBJ2-7	-	13	-	TGTGCCAGCAGTCTGAGGAGCTCCTACGAGCAGTACTTC	CASSLRSSYEQYF
TRBV5-6	TRBJ1-6	-	15	TRBD1	TGTGCCAGCACGAGAAGGACAGGGCATAATTCACCCCTCCACTTT	CASTRRTGHNSPLHF
TRBV9	TRBJ1-5	once	13	-	TGTGCCAGCAGCCGACAGATGAATCAGCCCCAGCATTTT	CASSRQMNQPQHF
TRBV7-3	TRBJ1-2	-	13	-	TGTGCCAGCAGCCCCAATCCCCGGGGTGGCTACACCTTC	CASSPNPRGGYTF
TRBV10-1	TRBJ2-7	few	13	-	TGCGCCAGCAGTGAGGCGGGACAGAACGAGCAGTACTTC	CASSEAGQNEQYF
TRBV9	TRBJ1-4	-	14	-	TGTGCCAGCAGCCAGCATTCAACTAATGAAAAACTGTTTTTT	CASSQHSTNEKLFF
TRBV10-2	TRBJ2-3	once	14	TRBD2	TGCGCCAGCATGCTAGCGGGGGGGGCAGATACGCAGTATTTT	CASMLAGGADTQYF
TRBV6-5	TRBJ1-1	-	13	-	TGTGCCAGCAGTACATCCAGGGTTGCTGAAGCTTTCTTT	CASSTSRVAEAFF
TRBV15	TRBJ2-7	-	15	-	TGTGCCACCAGCAGAGTTGGGCTAGGGCTTTACGAGCAGTACTTC	CATSRVGLGLYEQYF
TRBV6-1	TRBJ1-5	-	15	TRBD1	TGTGCCAGCGCACAGGGGGCGCGGGGCAATCAGCCCCAGCATTTT	CASAQGARGNQPQHF
TRBV5-8	TRBJ1-1	-	16	-	TGTGCCAGCAGCTCCGGGACATCCCACCAGGGCACTGAAGCTTTCTTT	CASSSGTSHQGTEAFF
TRBV7-8	TRBJ1-4	-	14	TRBD1	TGTGCCAGCAGCCTTCAGGGGGTCGGCGAAAAACTGTTTTTT	CASSLQGVGEKLFF
TRBV7-9	TRBJ1-1	-	12	-	TGTGCCAGCGGCCGGGACACCACGGGAGCTTTCTTT	CASGRDTTGAFF
TRBV2	TRBJ1-2	once	13	-	TGTGCCAGCAGTGAAGGGACAACGATCTGGTACACCTTC	CASSEGTTIWYTF
TRBV1	TRBJ2-3	once	19	-	TGCACCAGCAGCCAAGAGGGCAGCGGGGGGGCCAAAAGCACAGATACGCAGTATTTT	CTSSQEGSGGAKSTDTQYF